The rows below give T cell receptor beta chains drawn from one sample of a study of radiation and T cells in renal cell carcinoma. Profiling relied on immunoSEQ multiplex PCR, and the TCRdb table lists in-frame clones only, not all of them. The repertoire consists of around 120,000 clones, with more than 80% occurring once and the leading ten covering around 1.8%. Sample: blood, taken from a patient whose treatment included radiotherapy and nephrectomy. Source of these receptors: a woman in her fifties or sixties with renal cell carcinoma. The CDR3 runs from the conserved cysteine through the conserved F or W. D genes are given only for firm matches. Only part of the rows carry a size: once, few, many, or a class if the clone is expanded.

v_gene	j_gene	d_gene	abundance	CDR3nt	CDR3aa
TRBV11-2	TRBJ1-2	.	.	TGTGCCAGCAGCTTAGAAGCAGGCCTTTTAAGTGGCTACACCTTC	CASSLEAGLLSGYTF
TRBV10-1	TRBJ2-1	TRBD1	.	TGCGCCAGCAGTGGGGTCGAGGGGGCCTACGCCAATGAGCAGTTCTTC	CASSGVEGAYANEQFF
TRBV6-6	TRBJ1-5	.	.	TGTGCCAGCACTAACGGGGGCAATCAGCCCCAGCATTTT	CASTNGGNQPQHF
TRBV7-2	TRBJ1-2	.	.	TGTGCCAGCAGCCCTGTTGGGGGCCTCCGTACCTCTTTC	CASSPVGGLRTSF
TRBV7-6	TRBJ2-3	TRBD2	once	TGTGCCAGCAGCCCGAGAAGAGCGGGATTAGTAGTTCGTGACACAGATACGCAGTATTTT	CASSPRRAGLVVRDTDTQYF
TRBV9	TRBJ1-2	.	.	TGTGCCAGCAGCGTAGTGGGACAAAACTATGGCTACACCTTC	CASSVVGQNYGYTF
TRBV5-4	TRBJ2-1	.	.	TGTGCCAGCAGCTTGGCCATATCGCTATTGAACAATGAGCAGTTCTTC	CASSLAISLLNNEQFF
TRBV19	TRBJ2-3	.	.	TGTGCCAGTATCCCTCGGGGGGCTAGTACAGATACGCAGTATTTT	CASIPRGASTDTQYF
TRBV30	TRBJ2-3	TRBD1	.	TGTGCCTGGAGTATCCCGGGACAGGGTCCTAGCACAGATACGCAGTATTTT	CAWSIPGQGPSTDTQYF
TRBV6-5	TRBJ1-5	TRBD1	.	TGTGCCAGCAGTCGGGACAGAGAAGGTCAGCCCCAGCATTTT	CASSRDREGQPQHF
TRBV4-1	TRBJ1-1	TRBD1	many	TGCGCCAGCAGCCCCGACAGGGGAGGCACTGAAGCTTTCTTT	CASSPDRGGTEAFF
TRBV28	TRBJ1-2	TRBD1	.	TGTGCCAGCAGTTTATTACAGGGGGGTTTTTCTTATGGCTACACCTTC	CASSLLQGGFSYGYTF
TRBV5-4	TRBJ2-1	TRBD2	once	TGTGCCAGCAGCTTCCCGACTAGCGGCAATGAGCAGTTCTTC	CASSFPTSGNEQFF
TRBV7-2	TRBJ1-1	TRBD1	.	TGTGCCAGCAGCTTAGAGGGGACAGGCCAACTCAACACTGAAGCTTTCTTT	CASSLEGTGQLNTEAFF
TRBV6-1	TRBJ1-1	TRBD1	once	TGTGCCAGCAGTGAAGGGGGACAGCTTGAAGCTTTCTTT	CASSEGGQLEAFF
TRBV29-1	TRBJ2-5	TRBD2	.	TGCAGCGTAGCCAGCCAACCGGGACTACCGGAGACCCAGTACTTC	CSVASQPGLPETQYF
TRBV5-1	TRBJ1-2	TRBD1	.	TGCGCCAGCAGCTCTAGGACAGGGGAGGGCTACACCTTC	CASSSRTGEGYTF
TRBV6-5	TRBJ1-1	.	once	TGTGCCCACCTAGGAGACCTGGGGAGGGGGGAAGCTTTCTTT	CAHLGDLGRGEAFF
TRBV6-1	TRBJ2-1	.	.	TGTGCCAGCAGTACAGGAAACAATGAGCAGTTCTTC	CASSTGNNEQFF
TRBV29-1	TRBJ2-2	TRBD1	.	TGCAGCGAGAACTCGGGACAGTTGAACACCGGGGAGCTGTTTTTT	CSENSGQLNTGELFF
TRBV28	TRBJ2-3	TRBD2	.	TGTGCCAGCAGTTTTGGCGGGGGGGCCCGTAATGAAGATACGCAGTATTTT	CASSFGGGARNEDTQYF
TRBV5-8	TRBJ1-3	.	.	TGTGCCAGCAGCTTGATGCTCACGGCCAACTCTGGAAACACCATATATTTT	CASSLMLTANSGNTIYF
TRBV6-6	TRBJ1-2	.	.	TGTGCCAGCAGTTACTCGACCATACTCAAGGGGGGAACCACCTTC	CASSYSTILKGGTTF
TRBV6-6	TRBJ1-5	.	.	TGTGCCAGCAGTTTGACAGCTTATAGCAATCAGCCCCAGCATTTT	CASSLTAYSNQPQHF
TRBV6-5	TRBJ1-1	.	.	TGTGCCAGCAGTTACGTGGGGCAGAACACTGAAGCTTTCTTT	CASSYVGQNTEAFF
TRBV14	TRBJ2-5	.	.	TGTGCCAGCAGCCTCGGGGACACTTTTGGAGAGACCCAGTACTTC	CASSLGDTFGETQYF
TRBV4-3	TRBJ1-1	TRBD1	.	TGCGCCAGCAGCCAAGAGATGGAAACAGGGGCCATGAACACTGAAGCTTTCTTT	CASSQEMETGAMNTEAFF
TRBV5-1	TRBJ2-5	TRBD1	.	TGCGCCAGCAGCCCGGGACAGGGTTCAATTAGGGAGACCCAGTACTTC	CASSPGQGSIRETQYF
TRBV6-5	TRBJ1-2	.	.	TGTGCCAGCAGCGGTTATGATGGCTACACCTTC	CASSGYDGYTF
TRBV5-1	TRBJ1-1	.	.	TGCGCCAGCAGCTCTATAGGTCGAAACACTGAAGCTTTCTTT	CASSSIGRNTEAFF